The 9 T cell receptor beta chains reported below all come from one sample, sequenced in a study of early T cells in non-severe SARS-CoV-2 infection. TCRdb recomputed calls from the 5' RACE reads with MiXCR, one row per CDR3 protein. The sample records roughly 32,000 distinct CDR3 sequences, 9% being singletons. The specimen was whole blood. These receptors all come from an adult who was a healthcare worker with PCR-confirmed SARS-CoV-2 infection or an uninfected control (not recorded which).

The table lists this clonotype with a few counts. The rearrangement joins TRBV7-8 to TRBJ2-5; 14 bases fit TRBD2. This CDR3 is built from 20 residues. V lost 5 bases and J lost 4; bases outside the gene matches: 18. Germline values: CDR1 SGHVS, CDR2 FQNEAQ. The CDR3 spells CASSTATGTSGGLRRETQYF. As DNA, the CDR3 is TGTGCCAGCAGCACCGCTACCGGGACTAGCGGGGGACTGCGTAGAGAGACCCAGTACTTC.

This clonotype was recorded at least ten times. The gene calls are TRBV3-1 and TRBJ2-3; possible D gene TRBD1, 5 bases. The V end lost 3 bases, the J end lost 1 base, and 11 bases lay between the germline ends. The CDR3 is 15 amino acids. Germline loops: CDR1 LGHDT, CDR2 YNNKEL (reference sequence). The DNA for the CDR3 is TGTGCCAGCAGCCAGTTTCAGGGTGGCACAGATACGCAGTATTTT. It translates to CASSQFQGGTDTQYF.

The CDR3 region is CASSPKGQISETQYF. CDR3 coding DNA: TGCGCCAGCAGCCCCAAGGGACAGATCTCCGAGACCCAGTACTTC. The rearrangement links TRBV4-3 to TRBJ2-5; TRBD1 agrees at 7 bases. Germline lookup yields CDR1 LGHNA and CDR2 YSLEER. Unmatched junction bases numbered 10, after V lost 4 bases and J lost 5 bases. CDR3 size: 15 residues.

In its sample, this clonotype was seen many times. Relative to the germline gene, one junction end is altered; a read error may explain this. The chain joins TRBV12-3 or TRBV12-4 to TRBJ1-1; 10 bases are a match to TRBD1. The CDR3 sequence is 13 residues long. The CDR3 region has the DNA TGTGCCGGTTCGGGACAGGGGAACTCTGAAGCTTTCTTT. It encodes CAGSGQGNSEAFF.

Sample share makes this clonotype medium-sized. CDR3 protein: CASSLVRGTGELFF. The CDR3 DNA sequence: TGTGCCAGCAGCTTAGTCAGAGGGACCGGGGAGCTGTTTTTT. V usage is TRBV7-6 and J usage is TRBJ2-2; a weak D match, TRBD2 (5 bases). Trimming shortened V by 1 base and J by 5 bases, and 8 bases separated the two germline ends. The CDR3 is 14 amino acids. The germline V gene encodes CDR1 SGHVS and CDR2 FNYEAQ.

The table lists this clonotype with many counts. This chain uses TRBV20-1 with TRBJ2-2, with D perhaps TRBD2 (5 bases). V was pared by 5 bases and J by 3 bases, with 10 bases between. This CDR3 has 13 amino acids. Germline loops: CDR1 DFQATT, CDR2 SNEGSKA (reference sequence). The CDR3 region has the DNA TGCAGTGCTGGCGGGCTCCACACCGGGGAGCTGTTTTTT. As protein: CSAGGLHTGELFF.

This clonotype was seen many times. The V call is TRBV10-3, the J call TRBJ2-1; 12 bases map to TRBD2. Germline CDR1 reads ENHRY; CDR2 reads SYGVKD. V was pared by 3 bases and J by 4 bases, with 4 bases of the junction left unmatched. The CDR3 covers 16 residues. CDR3 sequence reads: CAISDLGLAGYNEQFF. The CDR3, as DNA: TGTGCCATCAGTGATTTGGGACTAGCGGGTTACAATGAGCAGTTCTTC.

This clonotype was observed many times. The rearrangement links TRBV7-9 to TRBJ2-5; 15 nucleotides match TRBD2. The CDR3 loop spans 19 amino acids. Losses at the gene ends were 5 bases for V and 5 bases for J; bases not matched to a gene: 15. CDR1 SEHNR and CDR2 FQNEAQ come from the germline V gene (reference sequence). CDR3 sequence: CASSTSRTSGGARYETQYF. CDR3 nucleotide sequence: TGTGCCAGCAGCACCAGCAGGACTAGCGGGGGGGCTCGGTATGAGACCCAGTACTTC. Together with reference TRBV7-9 and TRBJ2-5, the CDR3 gives the full variable domain: DTGVSQNPRHKITKRGQNVTFRCDPISEHNRLYWYRQTLGQGPEFLTYFQNEAQLEKSRLLSDRFSAERPKGSFSTLEIQRTEQGDSAMYLCASSTSRTSGGARYETQYFGPGTRLLVL.

In its sample, this clonotype was seen a few times. The gene calls are TRBV5-1 and TRBJ2-3, with 10 nucleotides matching TRBD2. Trimming took 3 bases from V and 1 from J; bases not matched to a gene: 8. CDR1 is SGHRS, CDR2 YFSETQ, per germline. The CDR3 sequence is 17 residues long. The CDR3 loop reads CASSSYIAGGGTDTQYF. The CDR3 DNA reads TGCGCCAGCAGCTCGTATATAGCGGGGGGAGGCACAGATACGCAGTATTTT.